This T cell receptor beta chain was sequenced during a study of blood T cell repertoires in COVID-19. Study at large: T cells, B-cell-depleted T cells, or PBMCs provided the cDNA or gDNA that served as material.

CDR3 size: 13 residues. CDR1 and CDR2 from the germline V gene are SEHNR and FQNEAQ (reference sequence). V lost 5 bases and J 3 bases, leaving 10 bases between the germline ends. As handled by the study authors: For nucleated cells, counts were estimated from reference gene primer amplification. Profiled with immunoSEQ multiplex PCR; TCRdb holds only in-frame clones, not every one. That table furnishes V, J and clone size, whereas the DNA furnished D and trimming. The sample consists of about 220,000 clones, 75% to 90% of them appearing once. The sample consisted of peripheral blood. The chain recombines TRBV7-9 with TRBJ1-1; maybe TRBD1 (6 bases). The sequence derives from a human donor in a cohort sampled during active COVID-19. CDR3 residues: CASSLQGYTEAFF. The CDR3 DNA follows: TGTGCCAGCAGCCTACAGGGTTACACTGAAGCTTTCTTT. Filled out from reference TRBV7-9 and TRBJ1-1, the complete variable domain reads DTGVSQNPRHKITKRGQNVTFRCDPISEHNRLYWYRQTLGQGPEFLTYFQNEAQLEKSRLLSDRFSAERPKGSFSTLEIQRTEQGDSAMYLCASSLQGYTEAFFGQGTRLTVV.